Described below is a single T cell receptor (beta chain) sequence and its context. Its antigen is as yet unknown. V lost 4 bases and J lost 9; bases outside the gene matches: 13. The CDR3 loop spans 16 amino acids. Germline CDR1 is SGDLS and CDR2 is YYNGEE. These data come from a study of shared clonotypes between healthy human individuals. Produced via immunoSEQ multiplex PCR; TCRdb's table is partial and in-frame only. This table has roughly 1,500,000 clones, around 98% appearing once. Healthy and HIV-negative, the adult donors had no recent acute infections or vaccinations. The study, taken as a whole, reports: Unshared clonotypes carried lower generation probabilities than those common to all four donors. The sharing of 4% to 5.5% of naive CD4 clonotypes was seen across a handful of donors.

Sequenced: naive CD4+ T cells sorted from blood. Subset described: CD45RA+ positively selected. The genes are TRBV9 and TRBJ2-6; 7 bases are a match to TRBD2. This sequence was found in a man aged 25 to 40 in good health. CDR3 bases: TGTGCCAGCAGCCCCCGGGGAGGGGCCATCCTCAACGTCCTGACTTTC. Translation gives CASSPRGGAILNVLTF.